The present T cell receptor (beta chain) was sequenced within a study of blood T cell repertoires in COVID-19. Overall study: The United States, Italy and Spain provided the acute and convalescent COVID-19 samples. Sample material is recorded as cDNA or gDNA derived from T cells, B-cell-depleted T cells, or PBMCs.

CDR1 and CDR2 from the germline V gene are WSHSY and SAAADI. The CDR3 contains 15 residues. V was trimmed by 0 bases and J by 1 base, leaving 9 bases between them. As processed by the authors: For nucleated cells, counts were estimated from reference gene primer amplification. TCRdb keeps only in-frame clones here, not all; method: immunoSEQ multiplex PCR. V and J calls and clone size come straight from that table; D and trimming were deduced from the DNA. The profile shows tens of thousands of clones, around 80% of them singletons. Sequenced sample: peripheral blood. The V gene is TRBV10-2, the J gene TRBJ1-1; maybe TRBD1 (5 bases). This TCR was recovered from a man between 60 and 75 years old with active or convalescent COVID-19. The CDR3 reads CASSESWGANTEAFF. CDR3 nucleotides: TGCGCCAGCAGTGAGTCATGGGGCGCGAACACTGAAGCTTTCTTT.